This T cell receptor (beta chain) was captured by sequencing in a study of blood T cells in healthy people across ages. The authors ran a second PCR of about 6 to 11 cycles using a sample-barcoded 5' primer and a J-beta primer mix. TCRdb used MiXCR to reprocess the 5' RACE reads, holding one entry per CDR3 protein. The sample gives 600,000 or so distinct CDR3 sequences, about 30% of which show up once; about a sixth is in the top ten. This clonotype was recorded a few times. A read error may explain this, as a much larger clone is one base away. V lost 2 bases and J lost 4; bases outside the gene matches: 13. The CDR3 spans 17 residues. The germline gives CDR1 SGHTA, CDR2 FQGNSA.

This chain links TRBV7-2 with TRBJ2-5; 7 nucleotides align to TRBD2. This receptor was obtained from a woman of 80 years or more in good health. Sequenced material: blood. CDR3 bases: TGTGCCAGCAGCTTACTATCGGGGGGTCATAACCCAGAGACCCAGTACTTC. This encodes CASSLLSGGHNPETQYF.